This entry lists 7 T cell receptor beta chains sequenced from one sample in a study of breast tumors, draining lymph nodes, adjacent tissues. TCRdb reanalysed the multiplex PCR reads using MiXCR and keeps one entry per CDR3 protein. The table has fewer than 200,000 distinct CDR3 sequences, about 30% seen once; the top ten hold about 4%. Samples came from axillary lymph nodes draining the breast cancer. Input material: axillary lymph node tissue. The source of these receptors is a female donor with breast cancer. Some clones in this sample may be carry-over from other donors' samples.

This clonotype has at least ten counts. This chain links TRBV20-1 with TRBJ1-6; 8 positions match TRBD1. V trimming: 3 bases; J trimming: 4 bases; junction bases outside the gene matches: 2. Germline CDR1 and CDR2: DFQATT and SNEGSKA (reference sequence). CDR3 length equals 14 residues. The CDR3 is CSARGQVYNSPLHF. The CDR3 DNA follows: TGCAGTGCTAGGGGACAGGTTTATAATTCACCCCTCCACTTT.

Turning to this clonotype: One end of the junction fails to match germline, which may point to a read error. V gene TRBV11-1 combines with J gene TRBJ2-7; no definite D call. CDR1 and CDR2 from the germline V gene are SGHAT and FQDESV (reference sequence). This CDR3 comprises 12 residues. The CDR3 nucleotides are TGTGCCAGCAGCCTCTACTCCTACGCGCAGTACTTC. Residues: CASSLYSYAQYF.

V is TRBV20-1 and J is TRBJ1-1; D is perhaps TRBD1 (6 bases). Trimming removed 2 bases at V and 11 bases at J, with 21 bases between. CDR1 is DFQATT and CDR2 is SNEGSKA in the germline V gene (reference sequence). The CDR3 is 14 amino acids. As DNA, the CDR3 is TGCAGTGCTAGACTAAGGACAGTAGTTGGTTTGGCTTTCTTT. Translation gives CSARLRTVVGLAFF.

This clonotype occurred a few times. This chain uses TRBV3-1 with TRBJ2-1; 12 nucleotides match TRBD2. V gave up 3 bases and J gave up 4 bases; unmatched junction bases: 10. The germline CDR1 and CDR2 sequences are LGHDT and YNNKEL (reference sequence). CDR3 length: 18 residues. The DNA for the CDR3 is TGTGCCAGCAGCCAGACCGGGACTAGCGGGTTCCGATACAATGAGCAGTTCTTC. This sequence encodes CASSQTGTSGFRYNEQFF.

For this clonotype: A read error may be the cause here, since a much bigger clone is one base away. The chain combines TRBV3-1 with TRBJ1-6; D uncertain. Germline V CDR1 and CDR2: LGHDT, YNNKEL (reference sequence). The CDR3 loop spans 14 amino acids. The CDR3 region has the DNA TGTGTCAGCAGCCAAGAGTTCAGGAATTCACCCCTCCACTTT. This sequence encodes CVSSQEFRNSPLHF.

At least ten counts were recorded for this clonotype. This chain joins TRBV5-4 and TRBJ2-7; TRBD1 matches at 8 bases. In germline, CDR1 is SGHNT, CDR2 YYREEE (reference sequence). J was trimmed by 3 bases and V by 0 bases; bases with no gene match: 8. This CDR3 comprises 16 residues. The DNA for the CDR3 is TGTGCCAGCAGCTTGGCCTGGACAGGGAATATCTACGAGCAGTACTTC. Encoded protein: CASSLAWTGNIYEQYF.

The chain couples TRBV7-8 to TRBJ2-3, with 11 bases matching TRBD2. CDR1 SGHVS and CDR2 FQNEAQ come from the germline V gene. The V gene end was trimmed by 3 bases and the J gene end by 6 bases; junction bases not matched to a gene: 11. The CDR3 sequence is 17 residues long. CDR3 residues: CASSFGRGLAVGDTQYF. The CDR3 DNA follows: TGTGCCAGCAGCTTCGGAAGGGGACTAGCGGTGGGGGATACGCAGTATTTT.